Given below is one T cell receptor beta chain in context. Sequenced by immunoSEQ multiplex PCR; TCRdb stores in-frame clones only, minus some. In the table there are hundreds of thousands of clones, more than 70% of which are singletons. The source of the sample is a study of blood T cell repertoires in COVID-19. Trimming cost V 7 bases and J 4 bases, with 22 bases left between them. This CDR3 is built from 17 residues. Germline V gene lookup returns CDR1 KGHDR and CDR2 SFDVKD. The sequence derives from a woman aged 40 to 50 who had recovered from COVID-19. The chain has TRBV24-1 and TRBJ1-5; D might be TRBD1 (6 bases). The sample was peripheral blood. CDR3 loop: CATSETRGGSRNQPQHF. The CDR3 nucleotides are TGTGCCACCAGCGAGACCCGAGGGGGAAGTAGGAATCAGCCCCAGCATTTT.